These T cell receptor beta chains were read from a single sample in a study of shared clonotypes between healthy human individuals. Only in-frame clones appear in the TCRdb table, and some are missing; sequencing was by immunoSEQ multiplex PCR. Here the sample spans about 2.1 million clones, 90% to 95% being singletons. The material sequenced was naive CD8+ T cells from PBMCs. Receptor source: a man aged 18 to 29 in good health. Some clones in this sample may be carry-over from other donors' samples. The CDR3 runs from the conserved cysteine through the conserved F or W. The order of the fields is J gene, V gene, clone size, D gene, CDR3 protein, CDR3 DNA. A D gene is named only where the DNA matches it firmly. Clone sizes are given selectively: once, few, many, or a class where the clone is expanded.

j_gene: TRBJ2-7
v_gene: TRBV2
abundance: .
d_gene: TRBD1
CDR3aa: CASSERGLSYEQYF
CDR3nt: TGTGCCAGCAGTGAAAGGGGGCTCTCCTACGAGCAGTACTTC

j_gene: TRBJ1-2
v_gene: TRBV27
abundance: once
d_gene: TRBD1
CDR3aa: CASSGTGHYGYTF
CDR3nt: TGTGCCAGCAGCGGGACAGGACACTATGGCTACACCTTC

j_gene: TRBJ2-1
v_gene: TRBV29-1
abundance: .
d_gene: TRBD2
CDR3aa: CSVLLAGVSNNEQFF
CDR3nt: TGCAGCGTTCTACTAGCGGGAGTTAGTAACAATGAGCAGTTCTTC

j_gene: TRBJ2-7
v_gene: TRBV6-1
abundance: .
d_gene: .
CDR3aa: CASSGQGHYEQYF
CDR3nt: TGTGCCAGCAGTGGTCAGGGGCACTACGAGCAGTACTTC

j_gene: TRBJ2-3
v_gene: TRBV28
abundance: .
d_gene: .
CDR3aa: CASSYSTDTQYF
CDR3nt: TGTGCCAGCAGTTATAGCACAGATACGCAGTATTTT

j_gene: TRBJ1-2
v_gene: TRBV27
abundance: .
d_gene: TRBD1
CDR3aa: CASRGQGNYGYTF
CDR3nt: TGTGCCAGCAGAGGACAGGGGAACTATGGCTACACCTTC

j_gene: TRBJ2-7
v_gene: TRBV7-8
abundance: .
d_gene: .
CDR3aa: CATYRFGQTYEQYF
CDR3nt: TGTGCCACCTACCGATTCGGGCAGACCTACGAGCAGTACTTC

j_gene: TRBJ2-1
v_gene: TRBV4-1
abundance: .
d_gene: .
CDR3aa: CASSQPTRGTYNEQFF
CDR3nt: TGCGCCAGCAGCCAACCTACTAGGGGGACCTACAATGAGCAGTTCTTC

j_gene: TRBJ2-7
v_gene: TRBV2
abundance: .
d_gene: TRBD1
CDR3aa: CASSEVYGTGFSYEQYF
CDR3nt: TGTGCCAGCAGTGAAGTGTATGGGACAGGGTTCTCCTACGAGCAGTACTTC

j_gene: TRBJ2-3
v_gene: TRBV28
abundance: .
d_gene: .
CDR3aa: CASSLGASSTDTQYF
CDR3nt: TGTGCCAGCAGTTTAGGTGCTAGTAGCACAGATACGCAGTATTTT

j_gene: TRBJ2-7
v_gene: TRBV5-6
abundance: .
d_gene: TRBD2
CDR3aa: CASRTSGSGNEQYF
CDR3nt: TGTGCCAGCAGGACTAGCGGGAGTGGGAACGAGCAGTACTTC

j_gene: TRBJ2-2
v_gene: TRBV6-4
abundance: .
d_gene: TRBD2
CDR3aa: CASSASYVAGGGTGELFF
CDR3nt: TGTGCCAGCAGTGCTTCTTATGTTGCGGGAGGCGGTACCGGGGAGCTGTTTTTT

j_gene: TRBJ2-2
v_gene: TRBV11-2
abundance: .
d_gene: TRBD2
CDR3aa: CASSSTWASGNTGELFF
CDR3nt: TGTGCCAGCAGCTCCACATGGGCTAGCGGGAACACCGGGGAGCTGTTTTTT

j_gene: TRBJ2-7
v_gene: TRBV6-6
abundance: .
d_gene: .
CDR3aa: CASSPDRPPFEQYF
CDR3nt: TGTGCCAGCAGCCCTGACAGGCCCCCGTTCGAGCAGTACTTC

j_gene: TRBJ2-7
v_gene: TRBV4-3
abundance: .
d_gene: TRBD2
CDR3aa: CASSQDLTSGFYEQYF
CDR3nt: TGCGCCAGCAGCCAAGACTTGACTAGCGGGTTCTACGAGCAGTACTTC

j_gene: TRBJ2-1
v_gene: TRBV5-1
abundance: .
d_gene: .
CDR3aa: CASSYGANEQFF
CDR3nt: TGCGCCAGCAGCTACGGGGCCAATGAGCAGTTCTTC

j_gene: TRBJ2-7
v_gene: TRBV29-1
abundance: .
d_gene: .
CDR3aa: CSVERGSSYEQYF
CDR3nt: TGCAGCGTTGAACGAGGTTCCTCCTACGAGCAGTACTTC

j_gene: TRBJ2-1
v_gene: TRBV11-2
abundance: .
d_gene: .
CDR3aa: CASSPYGQEQFF
CDR3nt: TGTGCCAGCAGCCCCTATGGGCAAGAGCAGTTCTTC

j_gene: TRBJ1-2
v_gene: TRBV6-5
abundance: .
d_gene: .
CDR3aa: CASSSITGKYGYTF
CDR3nt: TGTGCCAGCAGTTCCATTACAGGGAAATATGGCTACACCTTC

j_gene: TRBJ1-2
v_gene: TRBV10-3
abundance: .
d_gene: .
CDR3aa: CAIAKGVFGYTF
CDR3nt: TGTGCCATAGCGAAGGGGGTATTTGGCTACACCTTC

j_gene: TRBJ2-7
v_gene: TRBV2
abundance: .
d_gene: TRBD1
CDR3aa: CASSGTGGNEQYF
CDR3nt: TGTGCCAGCAGTGGGACAGGGGGCAACGAGCAGTACTTC

j_gene: TRBJ2-7
v_gene: TRBV7-2
abundance: .
d_gene: .
CDR3aa: CASSPRSPSEQYF
CDR3nt: TGTGCCAGCAGCCCCCGGTCCCCCAGCGAGCAGTACTTC

j_gene: TRBJ2-1
v_gene: TRBV28
abundance: .
d_gene: TRBD2
CDR3aa: CASRLAGGPGSDEQFF
CDR3nt: TGTGCCAGCAGACTAGCGGGAGGGCCTGGGTCGGATGAGCAGTTCTTC

j_gene: TRBJ1-2
v_gene: TRBV29-1
abundance: .
d_gene: TRBD1
CDR3aa: CSARASDRDRYTF
CDR3nt: TGCAGCGCTAGGGCCTCAGACAGGGACCGCTACACCTTC

j_gene: TRBJ2-7
v_gene: TRBV5-1
abundance: .
d_gene: .
CDR3aa: CASSFRGDSYEQYF
CDR3nt: TGCGCCAGCAGCTTTAGGGGGGACTCCTACGAGCAGTACTTC

j_gene: TRBJ2-1
v_gene: TRBV18
abundance: .
d_gene: .
CDR3aa: CASSPRAGKFNEQFF
CDR3nt: TGTGCCAGCTCACCTCGGGCAGGGAAGTTCAATGAGCAGTTCTTC

j_gene: TRBJ1-2
v_gene: TRBV28
abundance: .
d_gene: .
CDR3aa: CASSRSLLIHYGYTF
CDR3nt: TGTGCCAGCAGCCGATCCTTGCTTATCCACTATGGCTACACCTTC

j_gene: TRBJ2-5
v_gene: TRBV2
abundance: .
d_gene: .
CDR3aa: CASSRRGGLQETQYF
CDR3nt: TGTGCCAGCAGCCGTCGGGGCGGACTCCAAGAGACCCAGTACTTC

j_gene: TRBJ2-5
v_gene: TRBV9
abundance: .
d_gene: .
CDR3aa: CASSVLGTSEETQYF
CDR3nt: TGTGCCAGCAGCGTGCTCGGGACATCTGAAGAGACCCAGTACTTC

j_gene: TRBJ2-1
v_gene: TRBV7-9
abundance: .
d_gene: .
CDR3aa: CASSSPRADSSYNEQFF
CDR3nt: TGTGCCAGCAGCTCCCCCCGAGCGGATAGCTCCTACAATGAGCAGTTCTTC

j_gene: TRBJ2-7
v_gene: TRBV7-6
abundance: .
d_gene: .
CDR3aa: CASSPPRGSSYEQYF
CDR3nt: TGTGCCAGCAGCCCGCCCCGGGGTAGCTCCTACGAGCAGTACTTC

j_gene: TRBJ2-5
v_gene: TRBV18
abundance: .
d_gene: .
CDR3aa: CASSPARQETQYF
CDR3nt: TGTGCCAGCTCTCCCGCCCGACAAGAGACCCAGTACTTC

j_gene: TRBJ2-3
v_gene: TRBV9
abundance: .
d_gene: .
CDR3aa: CASGVSTDTQYF
CDR3nt: TGTGCCAGCGGAGTTAGCACAGATACGCAGTATTTT

j_gene: TRBJ2-3
v_gene: TRBV28
abundance: .
d_gene: .
CDR3aa: CASSSPRESNTDTQYF
CDR3nt: TGTGCCAGCAGTTCCCCCAGGGAATCTAACACAGATACGCAGTATTTT

j_gene: TRBJ2-7
v_gene: TRBV29-1
abundance: .
d_gene: .
CDR3aa: CSVKPSNPSYEQYF
CDR3nt: TGCAGCGTCAAACCGTCCAACCCCTCCTACGAGCAGTACTTC

j_gene: TRBJ2-7
v_gene: TRBV15
abundance: .
d_gene: TRBD2
CDR3aa: CATSRDGGRGEEQYF
CDR3nt: TGTGCCACCAGCAGAGATGGCGGGAGAGGTGAGGAGCAGTACTTC

j_gene: TRBJ2-2
v_gene: TRBV5-4
abundance: once
d_gene: .
CDR3aa: CASSFPRVGDTGELFF
CDR3nt: TGTGCCAGCAGCTTTCCACGGGTGGGAGACACCGGGGAGCTGTTTTTT

j_gene: TRBJ2-1
v_gene: TRBV28
abundance: .
d_gene: TRBD2
CDR3aa: CASSLLAEGYNEQFF
CDR3nt: TGTGCCAGCAGCCTTCTAGCGGAGGGTTACAATGAGCAGTTCTTC

j_gene: TRBJ1-4
v_gene: TRBV28
abundance: .
d_gene: .
CDR3aa: CASSTRGANEKLFF
CDR3nt: TGTGCCAGCAGCACCCGGGGGGCAAATGAAAAACTGTTTTTT